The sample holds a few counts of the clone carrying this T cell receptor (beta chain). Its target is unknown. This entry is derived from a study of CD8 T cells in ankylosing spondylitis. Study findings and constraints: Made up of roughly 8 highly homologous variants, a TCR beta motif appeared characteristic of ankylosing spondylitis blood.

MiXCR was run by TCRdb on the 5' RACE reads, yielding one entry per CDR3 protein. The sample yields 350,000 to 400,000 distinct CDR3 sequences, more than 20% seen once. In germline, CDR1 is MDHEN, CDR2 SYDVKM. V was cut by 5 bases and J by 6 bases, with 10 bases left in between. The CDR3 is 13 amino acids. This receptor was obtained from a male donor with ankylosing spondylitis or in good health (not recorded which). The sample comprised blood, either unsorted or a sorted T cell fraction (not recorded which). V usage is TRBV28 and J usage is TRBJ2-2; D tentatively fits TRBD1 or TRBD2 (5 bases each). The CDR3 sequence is CASSRLGAGELFF. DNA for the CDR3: TGTGCCAGCAGTCGACTGGGGGCCGGGGAGCTGTTTTTT.